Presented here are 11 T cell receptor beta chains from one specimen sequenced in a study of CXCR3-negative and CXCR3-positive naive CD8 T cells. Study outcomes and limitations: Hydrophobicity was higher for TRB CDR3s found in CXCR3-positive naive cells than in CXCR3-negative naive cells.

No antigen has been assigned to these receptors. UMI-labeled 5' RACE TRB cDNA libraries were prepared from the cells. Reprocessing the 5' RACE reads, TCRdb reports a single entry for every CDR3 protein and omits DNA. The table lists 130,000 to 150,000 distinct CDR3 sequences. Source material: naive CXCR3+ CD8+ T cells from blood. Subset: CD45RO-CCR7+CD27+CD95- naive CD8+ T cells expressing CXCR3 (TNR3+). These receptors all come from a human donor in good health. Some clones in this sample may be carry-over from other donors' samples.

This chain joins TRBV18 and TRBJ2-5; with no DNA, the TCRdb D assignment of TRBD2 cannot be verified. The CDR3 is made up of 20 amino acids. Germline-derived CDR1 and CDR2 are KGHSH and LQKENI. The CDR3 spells CASSPQATSGRAMGEETQYF.

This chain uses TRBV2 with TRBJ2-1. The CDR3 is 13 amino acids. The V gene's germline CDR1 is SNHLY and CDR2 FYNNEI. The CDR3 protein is CASMGDSYNEQFF.

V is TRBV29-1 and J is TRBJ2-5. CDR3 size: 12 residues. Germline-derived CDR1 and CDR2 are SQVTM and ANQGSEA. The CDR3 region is CSVVGRQETQYF. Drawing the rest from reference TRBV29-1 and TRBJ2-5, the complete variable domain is SAVISQKPSRDICQRGTSLTIQCQVDSQVTMMFWYRQQPGQSLTLIATANQGSEATYESGFVIDKFPISRPNLTFSTLTVSNMSPEDSSIYLCSVVGRQETQYFGPGTRLLVL.

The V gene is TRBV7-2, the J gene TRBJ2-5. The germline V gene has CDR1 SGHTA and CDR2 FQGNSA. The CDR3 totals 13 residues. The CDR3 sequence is CASSQKTQETQYF.

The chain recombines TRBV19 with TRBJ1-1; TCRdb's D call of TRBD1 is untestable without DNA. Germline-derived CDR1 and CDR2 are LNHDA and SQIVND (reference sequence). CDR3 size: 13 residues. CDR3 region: CASSPTDRGEAFF.

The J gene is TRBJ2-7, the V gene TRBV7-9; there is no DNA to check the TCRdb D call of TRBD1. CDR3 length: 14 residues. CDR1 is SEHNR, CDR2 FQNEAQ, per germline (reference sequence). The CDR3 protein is CASSPSRDHLEQYF.

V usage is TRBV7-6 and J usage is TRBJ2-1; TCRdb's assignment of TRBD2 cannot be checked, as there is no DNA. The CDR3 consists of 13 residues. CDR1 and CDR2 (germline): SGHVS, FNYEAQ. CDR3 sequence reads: CASSPTGLNEQFF.

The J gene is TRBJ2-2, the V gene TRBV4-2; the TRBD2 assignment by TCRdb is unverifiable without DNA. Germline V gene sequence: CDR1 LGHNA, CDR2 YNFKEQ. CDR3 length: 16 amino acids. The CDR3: CASSYLPSGETGELFF.

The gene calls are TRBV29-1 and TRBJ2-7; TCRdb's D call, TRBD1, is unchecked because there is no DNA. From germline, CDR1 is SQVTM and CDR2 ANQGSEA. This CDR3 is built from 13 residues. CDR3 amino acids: CSVEGSTGFEQYF.

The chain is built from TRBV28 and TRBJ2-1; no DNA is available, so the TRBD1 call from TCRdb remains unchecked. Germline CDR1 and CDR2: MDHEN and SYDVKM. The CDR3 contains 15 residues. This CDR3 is CASRGRDAGAAEQFF. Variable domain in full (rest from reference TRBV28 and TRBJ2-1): DVKVTQSSRYLVKRTGEKVFLECVQDMDHENMFWYRQDPGLGLRLIYFSYDVKMKEKGDIPEGYSVSREKKERFSLILESASTNQTSMYLCASRGRDAGAAEQFFGPGTRLTVL.

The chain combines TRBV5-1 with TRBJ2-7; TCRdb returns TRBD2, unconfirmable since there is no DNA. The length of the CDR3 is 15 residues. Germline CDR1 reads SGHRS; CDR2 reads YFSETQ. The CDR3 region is CACSLTGLAPNEQYF.